Reported below is one T cell receptor beta chain. Its antigen is not known. The CDR3 consists of 13 residues. Germline values: CDR1 SQVTM, CDR2 ANQGSEA. V lost 7 bases and J lost 3; bases outside the gene matches: 6. The data were produced by immunoSEQ multiplex PCR, yet TCRdb's version contains in-frame clones alone and is incomplete. This sample has approximately 75,000 clones, with about four fifths found just once. The sample comes from a study of CD4 T cell repertoires in COVID-19. Donors had recovered from mild-to-severe COVID-19. The memory T cells were sequenced right after ex vivo isolation, without culture. General study points: Two or all three memory subsets shared several highly expanded SARS-CoV-2-reactive clonotypes.

This rearrangement joins TRBV29-1 to TRBJ2-3; 8 bases are a match to TRBD2. The specimen comprised CD4+ T cells from peripheral blood, sampled after recovery from COVID-19. The receptor comes from a human donor who had COVID-19. As DNA, the CDR3 is TGCAGCGCTGAGGGGACTAGAACAGATACGCAGTATTTT. Translation: CSAEGTRTDTQYF.